The 30 T cell receptor beta chains below come from one sample, sequenced in a study of neurological immune-mediated disorders. TCRdb recomputed calls from the 5' RACE reads with MiXCR, one row per CDR3 protein. Found here are roughly 34,000 distinct CDR3 sequences, around 4.5% of them singletons; the top ten hold 20% to 25%. The sequenced material came from PBMCs. The receptors stem from a man between 18 and 29 years old in good health.

This clonotype was recorded at least ten times. V gene TRBV30 combines with J gene TRBJ1-1; TRBD1 matches at 9 bases. Trimming took 5 bases from V and 5 from J; bases not matched to a gene: 3. Germline V gene sequence: CDR1 GTSNPN, CDR2 SVGIG (reference sequence). This CDR3 contains 12 residues. CDR3: CAWDRGMTEAFF. The CDR3 region has the DNA TGTGCCTGGGACAGGGGGATGACTGAAGCTTTCTTT.

In its sample, this clonotype was seen many times. The genes are TRBV5-1 and TRBJ2-5; D unclear. CDR1 and CDR2 from the germline V gene are SGHRS and YFSETQ. This CDR3 is built from 13 residues. The ends were cut back, 4 bases at V and 1 base at J, with 8 bases in the middle. CDR3 sequence (DNA): TGCGCCAGCAGCGCCGGGTCCCAAGAGACCCAGTACTTC. This codes for CASSAGSQETQYF.

This clonotype has ten or more counts. This chain links TRBV3-1 with TRBJ2-2; D ambiguous. This CDR3 region has 15 residues. V dropped 0 bases and J dropped 8 bases, with 13 bases sitting between them. The germline V gene has CDR1 LGHDT and CDR2 YNNKEL (reference sequence). In nucleotides, the CDR3 is TGTGCCAGCAGCCAAGATCCCAAGTTATCTGGGGAGCTGTTTTTT. This codes for CASSQDPKLSGELFF.

The table lists this clonotype with many counts. The chain has TRBV12-3 or TRBV12-4 and TRBJ2-1; the match to TRBD2 covers 9 bases. The CDR3 totals 15 residues. Trimming removed 3 bases from V and 8 bases from J; junction bases left unmatched: 8. CDR3 in DNA: TGTGCCAGCAGTTTTTTTAGCGGGGGTTGGTATGAGCAGTTCTTC. Its translation: CASSFFSGGWYEQFF.

This clonotype has ten or more counts. V usage is TRBV10-3 and J usage is TRBJ2-7, with no clear D. The CDR3 covers 13 residues. In germline, CDR1 is ENHRY, CDR2 SYGVKD. V lost 8 bases and J lost 0, with 11 bases in between. CDR3 bases: TGTGCCATCGGACGGGCGGACTCCTACGAGCAGTACTTC. Amino acids: CAIGRADSYEQYF.

This clonotype was detected many times. This chain connects TRBV29-1 to TRBJ1-3; D not certain. CDR3 length: 13 amino acids. Trimming took 7 bases from V and 0 from J, leaving 10 bases between them. Germline CDR1 reads SQVTM; CDR2 reads ANQGSEA. In DNA form, the CDR3 reads TGCAGCGCTTCGACCATCTCTGGAAACACCATATATTTT. Protein: CSASTISGNTIYF.

This clonotype has at least ten counts. The V call is TRBV5-5, the J call TRBJ1-2; D is perhaps TRBD1 (5 bases). CDR1 is SGHKS and CDR2 is YYEKEE in the germline V gene (reference sequence). The CDR3 sequence is 14 residues long. Trimming shortened V by 1 base and J by 2 bases, and 9 bases separated the two germline ends. This chain's CDR3 is CASSLLGENYGYTF. DNA of the CDR3: TGTGCCAGCAGCTTGCTAGGGGAAAACTATGGCTACACCTTC.

This clonotype has a count of ten or more. This chain links TRBV12-3 or TRBV12-4 with TRBJ2-5; D may be TRBD2 (6 bases). Trimming removed 3 bases from V and 3 bases from J, with 11 bases in between. The CDR3 has 14 residues. Here the CDR3 reads CASSLQGGEETQYF. The CDR3 region has the DNA TGTGCCAGCAGTTTGCAGGGCGGGGAAGAGACCCAGTACTTC.

This clonotype was picked up many times. The chain has TRBV20-1 and TRBJ2-7; 8 nucleotides agree with TRBD1. V shed 3 bases, J shed 5 bases, and the junction held 15 bases outside the gene matches. The CDR3 runs to 16 residues. From germline, CDR1 is DFQATT and CDR2 SNEGSKA (reference sequence). The CDR3 DNA reads as TGCAGTGCTAGGCAGGACAGGGATTTTTCTAGGAACGAGCAGTACTTC. Its protein is CSARQDRDFSRNEQYF.

In this sample, this clonotype turned up many times. J is TRBJ2-1 and V is TRBV5-1, with 10 nucleotides matching TRBD1. This CDR3 is 15 amino acids long. With 5 bases clipped from V and 8 bases from J, the junction kept 10 bases outside the gene matches. Per germline, CDR1 SGHRS and CDR2 YFSETQ. CDR3 in amino acids: CASRVRTGGFDEQFF. The CDR3 DNA reads as TGCGCCAGCAGGGTTAGGACAGGGGGGTTCGATGAGCAGTTCTTC.

This clonotype has a count of ten or more. V gene TRBV20-1 combines with J gene TRBJ2-3; no definite D call. V shed 3 bases and J shed 2 bases, with 12 bases lying between them. The V gene's germline CDR1 is DFQATT and CDR2 SNEGSKA (reference sequence). The CDR3 totals 14 residues. The CDR3 coding sequence is TGCAGTGCTAGGAAAGTCGACCACACAGATACGCAGTATTTT. As protein: CSARKVDHTDTQYF.

In this sample, this clonotype turned up many times. The chain uses TRBV4-2 and TRBJ1-1, with 10 bases fitting TRBD1. Germline assignment: CDR1 LGHNA and CDR2 YNFKEQ. CDR3 length: 15 amino acids. The V and J ends lost 4 bases and 4 bases, in that order; junction bases with no gene match: 6. CDR3 loop: CASSLGTGARTEAFF. The CDR3 nucleotides read TGTGCCAGCAGCCTTGGGACAGGGGCGCGCACTGAAGCTTTCTTT.

This clonotype has at least ten counts. This sequence joins TRBV12-3 or TRBV12-4 and TRBJ1-3; D gene unclear. The CDR3 covers 13 residues. Trimming shortened V by 2 bases and J by 5 bases, and 7 bases separated the two germline ends. The CDR3 protein is CASSLSSRNTIYF. The CDR3 region has the DNA TGTGCCAGCAGTTTATCGTCAAGAAACACCATATATTTT.

This clonotype showed up many times. V usage is TRBV5-1 and J usage is TRBJ2-7; D not resolved. CDR3 size: 12 residues. Trimming stripped 1 base from V and 5 bases from J, with 7 bases between. Germline V lookup: CDR1 SGHRS, CDR2 YFSETQ. In nucleotides, the CDR3 is TGCGCCAGCAGCTTGAACTTCCACGAGCAGTACTTC. It codes for CASSLNFHEQYF. Filled out from reference TRBV5-1 and TRBJ2-7, the complete variable domain reads KAGVTQTPRYLIKTRGQQVTLSCSPISGHRSVSWYQQTPGQGLQFLFEYFSETQRNKGNFPGRFSGRQFSNSRSEMNVSTLELGDSALYLCASSLNFHEQYFGPGTRLTVT.

This clonotype was counted ten times or more. The rearrangement joins TRBV6-6 to TRBJ2-2; D unclear. The germline V gene has CDR1 MNHNY and CDR2 SVGAGI (reference sequence). The CDR3 covers 14 residues. Trimming removed 11 bases at V and 0 bases at J, with 13 bases between. The CDR3: CAAGRGPNTGELFF. In DNA, the CDR3 is TGTGCCGCCGGCCGTGGGCCGAACACCGGGGAGCTGTTTTTT.

The chain couples TRBV20-1 to TRBJ1-2; D perhaps matches TRBD1 (5 bases). The CDR3 length is 14 residues. V was cut by 3 bases and J by 4 bases, with 15 bases left in between. Per the germline V gene, CDR1 is DFQATT and CDR2 is SNEGSKA (reference sequence). The CDR3 sequence: CSARVSGQRYGYTF. CDR3 nucleotides: TGCAGTGCTAGGGTGTCGGGGCAACGCTATGGCTACACCTTC.

This clonotype was recorded many times. V gene TRBV20-1 combines with J gene TRBJ2-5, with a possible D match to TRBD2 (7 bases). CDR3 length: 14 amino acids. Germline V gene lookup returns CDR1 DFQATT and CDR2 SNEGSKA (reference sequence). V dropped 1 base and J dropped 1 base, with 10 bases sitting between them. In DNA, the CDR3 is TGCAGTGCTAGAGGAGGGGGGGTCCAAGAGACCCAGTACTTC. It specifies CSARGGGVQETQYF.

This clonotype was counted ten times or more. The genes are TRBV7-2 and TRBJ1-5; the D is unclear. The germline V and J ends were trimmed by 2 bases and 1 base, with 12 bases remaining between them. Germline-derived CDR1 and CDR2 are SGHTA and FQGNSA. This CDR3 contains 16 residues. The DNA of the CDR3 is TGTGCCAGCAGCTTACTGGCGATAGGGAGCAATCAGCCCCAGCATTTT. This translates into CASSLLAIGSNQPQHF.

This clonotype was recorded at least ten times. The chain recombines TRBV29-1 with TRBJ2-7; 7 bases align to TRBD1. The CDR3 is made up of 15 amino acids. J gave up 2 bases and V 4 bases, and 11 bases lay outside the gene matches. Germline lookup yields CDR1 SQVTM and CDR2 ANQGSEA. CDR3 coding DNA: TGCAGCGTTGTGGCCACGGGACAGATTGCCTACGAGCAGTACTTC. Translated: CSVVATGQIAYEQYF.

This clonotype showed up many times. The V call is TRBV2, the J call TRBJ1-1; 7 nucleotides match TRBD1. The J segment lost 11 bases and the V segment lost 0 bases, leaving 9 bases of the junction unmatched. The CDR3 length is 14 residues. Germline loops: CDR1 SNHLY, CDR2 FYNNEI. CDR3 amino acids: CASSEARQGLGAFF. The CDR3 nucleotides are TGTGCCAGCAGTGAAGCGAGACAGGGTCTCGGCGCTTTCTTT. Together with reference TRBV2 and TRBJ1-1, the CDR3 gives the full variable domain: EPEVTQTPSHQVTQMGQEVILRCVPISNHLYFYWYRQILGQKVEFLVSFYNNEISEKSEIFDDQFSVERPDGSNFTLKIRSTKLEDSAMYFCASSEARQGLGAFFGQGTRLTVV.

This chain uses TRBV12-2 with TRBJ1-5; the table's D call, TRBD1, was not checked against the DNA. TRBV12-2 is deemed a pseudogene. The CDR3 contains 18 residues. Written as DNA, the CDR3 is TGTGCAAGTCGCCCCCTGATTCGTTGGGGGTATAGCAATCAGCCCCAGCATTTT. Translation: CASRPLIRWGYSNQPQHF.

The gene calls are TRBV5-1 and TRBJ2-5; 10 bases agree with TRBD2. CDR3 length equals 14 residues. Germline CDR1 and CDR2: SGHRS and YFSETQ. V trimming: 0 bases; J trimming: 5 bases; junction bases outside the gene matches: 1. CDR3 sequence (DNA): TGCGCCAGCAGCTTGGGGACTAGCGGTGAGACCCAGTACTTC. Its protein is CASSLGTSGETQYF.

This clonotype was seen repeatedly, ten times or more. The chain combines TRBV2 with TRBJ1-6; possibly TRBD1 for D (5 bases). CDR1 is SNHLY and CDR2 is FYNNEI in the germline V gene. The CDR3 runs 13 residues. The germline V and J ends were trimmed by 10 bases and 7 bases, with 14 bases remaining between them. The CDR3 spells CAKRTPGNSPLHF. CDR3 DNA sequence: TGTGCCAAGAGAACTCCAGGGAATTCACCCCTCCACTTT. The variable domain in full, completed from reference TRBV2 and TRBJ1-6, reads EPEVTQTPSHQVTQMGQEVILRCVPISNHLYFYWYRQILGQKVEFLVSFYNNEISEKSEIFDDQFSVERPDGSNFTLKIRSTKLEDSAMYFCAKRTPGNSPLHFGNGTRLTVT.

This clonotype was counted many times. The J gene is TRBJ1-5, the V gene TRBV20-1; tentatively, D is TRBD1 (5 bases). There are 13 residues in the CDR3. Germline assignment: CDR1 DFQATT and CDR2 SNEGSKA (reference sequence). The V end lost 3 bases, the J end lost 6 bases, and 12 bases lay between the germline ends. DNA of the CDR3: TGCAGTGCTAGTGGCAGGGCCGGTCAGCCCCAGCATTTT. Its protein product is CSASGRAGQPQHF.

This clonotype appeared many times. The V gene is TRBV3-1, the J gene TRBJ1-1, with D uncertain. CDR3 length: 14 residues. V lost 6 bases and J lost 5, with 16 bases in between. Germline V CDR1 and CDR2: LGHDT, YNNKEL (reference sequence). The CDR3 bases are TGTGCCAGCAGACCACAAAACCTGGGGACTGAAGCTTTCTTT. Translated: CASRPQNLGTEAFF. The full variable domain, in which reference TRBV3-1 and TRBJ1-1 provide the parts outside the CDR3, is DTAVSQTPKYLVTQMGNDKSIKCEQNLGHDTMYWYKQDSKKFLKIMFSYNNKELIINETVPNRFSPKSPDKAHLNLHINSLELGDSAVYFCASRPQNLGTEAFFGQGTRLTVV.

The table lists this clonotype with many counts. The CDR3 bases are TGCAGCGTCCGTGGGCGTCCGAACACTGAAGCTTTCTTT. This encodes CSVRGRPNTEAFF. The chain links TRBV29-1 to TRBJ1-1, with no clear D. This CDR3 is built from 13 residues. Germline V gene sequence: CDR1 SQVTM, CDR2 ANQGSEA. The V and J ends lost 6 bases and 1 base respectively, with 12 bases between them.

Ten or more counts support this clonotype. This chain joins TRBV3-1 and TRBJ2-5; no reliable D call. CDR1 LGHDT and CDR2 YNNKEL come from the germline V gene (reference sequence). V was shortened by 1 base and J by 4 bases, with 13 bases between the two germline ends. This CDR3 has 15 residues. The CDR3 here is CASSQAPVLPETQYF. CDR3 coding DNA: TGTGCCAGCAGCCAAGCCCCGGTACTCCCAGAGACCCAGTACTTC.

Many counts were recorded for this clonotype. The J gene is TRBJ1-1, the V gene TRBV6-2 or TRBV6-3, with no clear D. CDR1 is MNHEY, CDR2 SVGEGT, per germline. The CDR3 contains 14 residues. The V gene lost 2 bases and the J gene lost 4 bases, with 11 bases spanning the gap. CDR3 amino acids: CASSYGFFGTEAFF. As DNA, the CDR3 is TGTGCCAGCAGTTACGGGTTTTTCGGCACTGAAGCTTTCTTT.

This clonotype was recorded a few times. Possible read error: a much larger clone is one base away. The chain uses TRBV7-8 and TRBJ2-1, with TRBD2 matching over 9 bases. Germline CDR1 and CDR2: SGHVS and FQNEAQ. The V segment lost 5 bases and the J segment 0 bases; nucleotides outside the gene matches: 2. This CDR3 contains 15 residues. CDR3 sequence: CASSAGGSSYNEQFF. The CDR3 DNA follows: TGTGCCAGCAGCGCGGGGGGGAGCTCCTACAATGAGCAGTTCTTC. The whole variable domain, remainder taken from reference TRBV7-8 and TRBJ2-1, is GAGVSQSPRYKVAKRGQDVALRCDPISGHVSLFWYQQALGQGPEFLTYFQNEAQLDKSGLPSDRFFAERPEGSVSTLKIQRTQQEDSAVYLCASSAGGSSYNEQFFGPGTRLTVL.

This clonotype was seen many times. The rearrangement uses TRBV5-1 and TRBJ2-2; no clear D gene. The CDR3 is 15 amino acids. Germline values: CDR1 SGHRS, CDR2 YFSETQ. Trimming took off 3 bases at V and 4 bases at J, with 13 bases between the two ends. CDR3 nucleotides: TGCGCCAGCAGCTCTGAATGGTTAGGCACCGGGGAGCTGTTTTTT. This sequence encodes CASSSEWLGTGELFF.